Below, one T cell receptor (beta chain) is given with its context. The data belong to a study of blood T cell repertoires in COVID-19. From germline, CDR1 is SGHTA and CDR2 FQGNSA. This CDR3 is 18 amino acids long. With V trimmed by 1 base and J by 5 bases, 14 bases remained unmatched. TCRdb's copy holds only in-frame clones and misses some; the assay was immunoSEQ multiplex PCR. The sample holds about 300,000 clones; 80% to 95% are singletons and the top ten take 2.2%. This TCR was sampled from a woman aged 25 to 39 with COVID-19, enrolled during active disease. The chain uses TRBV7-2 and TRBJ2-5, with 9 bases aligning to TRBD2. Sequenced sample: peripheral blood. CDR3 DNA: TGTGCCAGCAGCTTAGACCGACTTTCAGCGGGAGGTGGTGAGACCCAGTACTTC. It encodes CASSLDRLSAGGGETQYF.